This entry lists 30 T cell receptor beta chains sequenced from one sample in a study of blood T cell repertoires in COVID-19. The method was immunoSEQ multiplex PCR; TCRdb's version includes in-frame clones alone and lacks a portion of them. The top ten hold 7% to 8% of the sample, which has more than 300,000 clones, about nine tenths seen once. Material for sequencing was peripheral blood. The source of these receptors is a woman in her 70s with COVID-19, enrolled during active disease.

The chain recombines TRBV7-2 with TRBJ1-2; the match to TRBD1 covers 9 bases. CDR1 is SGHTA and CDR2 is FQGNSA in the germline V gene. The CDR3 has 15 amino acids. V dropped 5 bases and J dropped 7; count of bases not matched to a gene: 11. This CDR3 reads CASSPDVTGGGGYTF. As DNA, the CDR3 is TGTGCCAGCAGCCCAGACGTGACAGGGGGAGGTGGCTACACCTTC. Using reference TRBV7-2 and TRBJ1-2 for the parts outside the CDR3, the full variable domain is GAGVSQSPSNKVTEKGKDVELRCDPISGHTALYWYRQSLGQGLEFLIYFQGNSAPDKSGLPSDRFSAERTGGSVSTLTIQRTQQEDSAVYLCASSPDVTGGGGYTFGSGTRLTVV.

This sequence joins TRBV7-9 and TRBJ1-1; D gene unclear. CDR1 is SEHNR, CDR2 FQNEAQ, per germline (reference sequence). This CDR3 contains 12 residues. Trimming removed 6 bases at V and 3 bases at J, with 8 bases between. The CDR3 is CASRDRDTEAFF. CDR3 DNA sequence: TGTGCCAGCAGGGATCGGGACACTGAAGCTTTCTTT. Looking up the rest from reference TRBV7-9 and TRBJ1-1 gives the full variable domain: DTGVSQNPRHKITKRGQNVTFRCDPISEHNRLYWYRQTLGQGPEFLTYFQNEAQLEKSRLLSDRFSAERPKGSFSTLEIQRTEQGDSAMYLCASRDRDTEAFFGQGTRLTVV.

The chain employs TRBV9 and TRBJ1-2; a weak D match, TRBD1 (5 bases). Germline V gene data show CDR1 as SGDLS and CDR2 as YYNGEE. This CDR3 comprises 14 residues. The V gene lost 0 bases and the J gene lost 14 bases, with 20 bases spanning the gap. CDR3 nucleotides: TGTGCCAGCAGCGTAGCCTCCCAGGGTGGAGAATATACCTTC. Translated, it gives CASSVASQGGEYTF.

The J gene is TRBJ1-4, the V gene TRBV18; maybe TRBD1 (6 bases). Looked up from germline, CDR1 is KGHSH and CDR2 is LQKENI. There are 14 residues in the CDR3. V was cut by 2 bases and J by 8 bases, with 12 bases left in between. The CDR3 nucleotides read TGTGCCAGCTCACCAACCCAGGGGTACGAAAAACTGTTTTTT. It specifies CASSPTQGYEKLFF. Based on the CDR3 plus reference TRBV18 and TRBJ1-4, the full variable domain is NAGVMQNPRHLVRRRGQEARLRCSPMKGHSHVYWYRQLPEEGLKFMVYLQKENIIDESGMPKERFSAEFPKEGPSILRIQQVVRGDSAAYFCASSPTQGYEKLFFGSGTQLSVL.

The chain employs TRBV30 and TRBJ1-2, with 7 bases that match TRBD1. Trimming took 4 bases from V and 2 from J; bases not matched to a gene: 7. CDR1 is GTSNPN, CDR2 SVGIG, per germline (reference sequence). The length of the CDR3 is 14 residues. The CDR3 bases are TGTGCCTGGAAACTACCGGGACAGAACTATGGCTACACCTTC. Protein product: CAWKLPGQNYGYTF. Drawing the rest from reference TRBV30 and TRBJ1-2, the complete variable domain is SQTIHQWPATLVQPVGSPLSLECTVEGTSNPNLYWYRQAAGRGLQLLFYSVGIGQISSEVPQNLSASRPQDRQFILSSKKLLLSDSGFYLCAWKLPGQNYGYTFGSGTRLTVV.

The V call is TRBV7-3, the J call TRBJ1-3, with D unclear. CDR3 length: 18 amino acids. CDR1 SGHTA and CDR2 FQGTGA come from the germline V gene. Trimming removed 6 bases at V and 4 bases at J, with 25 bases between. CDR3 sequence (DNA): TGTGCCAGCAGTTTTGTCGGGGTGGTGTGGGTGAGCGGAAACACCATATATTTT. Its protein product is CASSFVGVVWVSGNTIYF.

The chain is built from TRBV2 and TRBJ2-2, with 9 bases that match TRBD2. Germline V lookup: CDR1 SNHLY, CDR2 FYNNEI. There are 15 residues in the CDR3. Trimming took 6 bases from V and 7 from J; bases not matched to a gene: 9. CDR3 bases: TGTGCCAGCAGGCCCGGGACTAGCCGGGTCGGGGAGCTGTTTTTT. It specifies CASRPGTSRVGELFF.

As DNA, the CDR3 is TGTGCCAGCTCACCCCTAAACAATGAGCAGTTCTTC. Its translation: CASSPLNNEQFF. The rearrangement joins TRBV18 to TRBJ2-1; no firm D call. CDR1 KGHSH and CDR2 LQKENI come from the germline V gene. This CDR3 is built from 12 residues. V shed 3 bases and J shed 5 bases, with 5 bases lying between them.

This sequence joins TRBV6-1 and TRBJ1-1, with 7 bases fitting TRBD1. Germline lookup yields CDR1 MNHNS and CDR2 SASEGT. The CDR3 runs to 13 residues. With V trimmed by 1 base and J by 11 bases, 7 bases remained unmatched. The CDR3 nucleotides are TGTGCCAGCAGTGAAGGGGCAGGGGGAATGGCTTTCTTT. Residues: CASSEGAGGMAFF.

The chain employs TRBV19 and TRBJ2-2; D ambiguous. Germline V gene lookup returns CDR1 LNHDA and CDR2 SQIVND (reference sequence). This CDR3 comprises 11 residues. V dropped 8 bases and J dropped 1 base, with 2 bases sitting between them. The CDR3 sequence is CASQNTGELFF. Here the CDR3 DNA reads TGTGCCAGTCAGAACACCGGGGAGCTGTTTTTT.

About this clone: The same CDR3 is also encoded by other DNA sequences in this sample. The V call is TRBV3-1 (or the pseudogene TRBV3-2), the J call TRBJ1-5, with D unclear. This CDR3 is built from 13 residues. Trimming stripped 0 bases from V and 7 bases from J, with 7 bases between. Per the germline V gene, CDR1 is LGHDT and CDR2 is YNNKEL (reference sequence). CDR3 sequence (DNA): TGTGCCAGCAGCCAAGATCGCGGCCAGCCCCAGCATTTT. This codes for CASSQDRGQPQHF.

The V gene is TRBV6-5, the J gene TRBJ1-5, with D possibly TRBD1 on 5 matching bases. Looked up from germline, CDR1 is MNHEY and CDR2 is SVGAGI. This CDR3 spans 14 amino acids. The V and J ends lost 8 bases and 2 bases respectively, with 13 bases between them. This CDR3 is CASRRGLGNQPQHF. The CDR3 nucleotides are TGTGCCAGCCGGCGGGGGTTAGGCAATCAGCCCCAGCATTTT.

The J gene is TRBJ2-2, the V gene TRBV7-6, with TRBD1 matching over 7 bases. The CDR3 sequence is 19 residues long. From germline, CDR1 is SGHVS and CDR2 FNYEAQ. Trimming at V came to 2 bases and at J to 0 bases, leaving 12 bases not matched to a gene. CDR3 sequence (DNA): TGTGCCAGCAGCTTATCCCTGACAGGGTGGTTTTCGAACACCGGGGAGCTGTTTTTT. This gives the protein CASSLSLTGWFSNTGELFF.

The chain is built from TRBV20-1 and TRBJ1-1; possible D gene TRBD1, 6 bases. Germline V CDR1 and CDR2: DFQATT, SNEGSKA (reference sequence). This CDR3 has 15 amino acids. V was cut by 3 bases and J by 1 base, with 15 bases left in between. The CDR3 loop reads CSASPPGAGNTEAFF. The CDR3, as DNA: TGCAGTGCTAGTCCTCCAGGGGCAGGGAACACTGAAGCTTTCTTT.

The V and J genes are TRBV24-1 and TRBJ2-7; TRBD2 is a possible D gene (6 bases). V was pared by 4 bases and J by 6 bases, with 15 bases between. There are 14 residues in the CDR3. Germline V gene sequence: CDR1 KGHDR, CDR2 SFDVKD. The CDR3 nucleotides read TGTGCCACCAGTGAGCCGGGAGAGCCGAGCGAGCAGTACTTC. Its translation is CATSEPGEPSEQYF.

This sequence joins TRBV11-2 and TRBJ2-3; 8 positions agree with TRBD2. Germline V gives CDR1 SGHAT, CDR2 FQNNGV. With V trimmed by 5 bases and J by 0 bases, 7 bases remained unmatched. The CDR3 loop spans 16 amino acids. CDR3 region: CASSPGRVPSTDTQYF. The CDR3 nucleotides are TGTGCCAGCAGCCCCGGGAGGGTTCCTAGCACAGATACGCAGTATTTT.

The chain is built from TRBV7-8 and TRBJ2-7; tentative D call: TRBD1 (5 bases). The CDR3 runs to 16 residues. From germline, CDR1 is SGHVS and CDR2 FQNEAQ. Deletions cut 1 base from V and 3 bases from J, with 16 bases between. The CDR3 coding sequence is TGTGCCAGCAGCTTAGACGTAGTCCCTAGGGGCTACGAGCAGTACTTC. Its protein product is CASSLDVVPRGYEQYF.

This chain uses TRBV2 with TRBJ2-1; D remains unclear. Deletions cut 2 bases from V and 7 bases from J, with 12 bases between. The CDR3 is 14 amino acids. Germline V gene data show CDR1 as SNHLY and CDR2 as FYNNEI. In nucleotides, the CDR3 is TGTGCCAGCAGTGAAAAGCTATTACTAAATGAGCAGTTCTTC. Translated: CASSEKLLLNEQFF.

V usage is TRBV15 and J usage is TRBJ2-2, with D possibly matching TRBD1 (6 bases). The CDR3 loop spans 16 amino acids. Germline CDR1 LNHNV, CDR2 YYDKDF (reference sequence). Trimming took off 1 base at V and 5 bases at J, with 14 bases between the two ends. DNA of the CDR3: TGTGCCACCAGCAGAGCAGGGGTCCTGATGACCGGGGAGCTGTTTTTT. This encodes CATSRAGVLMTGELFF.

This clone has only a few counts. In DNA form, the CDR3 reads TGTGCCAGCAGCTTAGGTTTACAGGGGGGTAACACTGAAGCTTTCTTT. Translated, it gives CASSLGLQGGNTEAFF. V is TRBV7-2 and J is TRBJ1-1, with 8 bases aligning to TRBD1. The CDR3 totals 16 residues. Germline V CDR1 and CDR2: SGHTA, FQGNSA. V was clipped by 1 base and J by 2 bases; unmatched bases: 6.

The rearrangement links TRBV27 to TRBJ2-1; D is ambiguous. Germline CDR1 is MNHEY and CDR2 is SMNVEV (reference sequence). The V gene lost 7 bases and the J gene lost 6 bases, with 7 bases spanning the gap. CDR3 length: 11 residues. CDR3 amino acids: CASIQSNEQFF. The CDR3 DNA sequence: TGTGCCAGCATCCAATCCAATGAGCAGTTCTTC.

V is TRBV5-1 and J is TRBJ2-7; tentative D call: TRBD1 (6 bases). This CDR3 has 14 residues. Germline values: CDR1 SGHRS, CDR2 YFSETQ. Trimming took 2 bases from V and 0 from J, leaving 9 bases between them. The DNA for the CDR3 is TGCGCCAGCAGCTTCATACAGGGCTCCTACGAGCAGTACTTC. Protein sequence: CASSFIQGSYEQYF.

The genes are TRBV9 and TRBJ1-1; D ambiguous. V dropped 4 bases and J dropped 1 base, with 17 bases sitting between them. CDR3 length equals 16 residues. Germline V gene lookup returns CDR1 SGDLS and CDR2 YYNGEE. The CDR3 region is CASSLTKRTGNTEAFF. Written as DNA, the CDR3 is TGTGCCAGCAGCCTGACTAAAAGGACGGGGAACACTGAAGCTTTCTTT.

This clone has a handful of counts. The J gene is TRBJ2-1, the V gene TRBV24-1; 7 nucleotides line up with TRBD1. Germline V gene sequence: CDR1 KGHDR, CDR2 SFDVKD. After removal of 0 bases from V and 2 bases from J, the junction contained 3 bases not matched to a gene. The CDR3 extends over 16 amino acids. CDR3 bases: TGTGCCACCAGTGATTTGCGGCAGGGGGCCTACAATGAGCAGTTCTTC. Translating gives CATSDLRQGAYNEQFF.

Here the CDR3 DNA reads TGTGCCACCGTGGAGGGACAGGGCAGCAATCAGCCCCAGCATTTT. Its protein is CATVEGQGSNQPQHF. V and J are TRBV10-3 and TRBJ1-5; 9 bases agree with TRBD1. V lost 10 bases and J lost 1; bases outside the gene matches: 8. The CDR3 contains 15 residues. Germline-derived CDR1 and CDR2 are ENHRY and SYGVKD.

The chain joins TRBV12-3 or TRBV12-4 to TRBJ2-5, with 7 bases matching TRBD1. The CDR3 is 13 residues long. The V segment lost 7 bases and the J segment 6 bases; nucleotides outside the gene matches: 8. The CDR3 sequence: CASNSDRAKTQYF. Written as DNA, the CDR3 is TGTGCCAGCAACTCCGACAGGGCAAAGACCCAGTACTTC.

CDR3 nucleotide sequence: TGCAGCGTTAACCCGCCGAGGTGGGTCCCAAACTATGGCTACACCTTC. Protein sequence: CSVNPPRWVPNYGYTF. The chain recombines TRBV29-1 with TRBJ1-2, with D hard to call. V lost 5 bases to trimming and J lost 2 bases, with 21 bases between them. This CDR3 comprises 16 residues. The germline gives CDR1 SQVTM, CDR2 ANQGSEA.

Comments on this clone: This same CDR3 is encoded by further DNA sequences in the sample. V gene TRBV28 combines with J gene TRBJ1-3; 7 bases agree with TRBD1. This CDR3 has 16 amino acids. Germline CDR1 MDHEN, CDR2 SYDVKM. Germline trimming cut 3 bases from V and 0 bases from J; bases unmatched to any gene: 5. The CDR3 nucleotides read TGTGCCAGCAGTTTGCACCGGGACAGCTCTGGAAACACCATATATTTT. Residues: CASSLHRDSSGNTIYF.

This clone has only one observation. V and J are TRBV21-1 and TRBJ1-6; TRBD1 was called by the table and not checked on the DNA. TRBV21-1 is recorded as a pseudogene. This CDR3 contains 15 residues. The CDR3 here is CASSARQGCNSPLHF. CDR3 coding DNA: TGTGCCAGCAGCGCACGACAGGGGTGTAATTCACCCCTCCACTTT.

This clone has only one observation. V gene TRBV30 combines with J gene TRBJ1-1; 7 bases match TRBD1. This CDR3 has 17 amino acids. After removal of 3 bases from V and 1 base from J, the junction contained 14 bases not matched to a gene. Looked up from germline, CDR1 is GTSNPN and CDR2 is SVGIG (reference sequence). The CDR3, as DNA: TGTGCCTGGAGCCCCCCTTACCGACAGGGACCGAACACTGAAGCTTTCTTT. Its protein is CAWSPPYRQGPNTEAFF.